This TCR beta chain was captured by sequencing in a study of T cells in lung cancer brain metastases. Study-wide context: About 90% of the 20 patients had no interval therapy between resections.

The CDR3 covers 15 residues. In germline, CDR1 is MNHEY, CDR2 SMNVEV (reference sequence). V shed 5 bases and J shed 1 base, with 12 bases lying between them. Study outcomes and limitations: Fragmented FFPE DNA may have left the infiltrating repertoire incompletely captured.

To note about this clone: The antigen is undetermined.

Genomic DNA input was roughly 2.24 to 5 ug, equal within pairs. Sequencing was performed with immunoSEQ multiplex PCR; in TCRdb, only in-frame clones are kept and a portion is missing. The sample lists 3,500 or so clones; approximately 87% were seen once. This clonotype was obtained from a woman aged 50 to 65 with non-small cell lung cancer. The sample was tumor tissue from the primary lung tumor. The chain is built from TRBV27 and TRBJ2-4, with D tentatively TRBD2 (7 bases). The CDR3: CASSPEGGAKNIQYF. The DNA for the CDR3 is TGTGCCAGCAGTCCCGAGGGGGGGGCCAAAAACATTCAGTACTTC.